Listed below are T cell receptor beta chains from one sample, sequenced in a study of T cells in tumors after PD-1 blockade. Measured with immunoSEQ multiplex PCR; TCRdb has only the in-frame clones, and not every one. The repertoire holds about 21,000 clones, with more than 65% as singletons. Material: PBMCs, obtained after anti-PD-1 therapy. The receptors come from a human donor with advanced basal cell or squamous cell carcinoma (not recorded which). The CDR3 runs from the conserved cysteine through the conserved F or W. The D gene is left open where the match is weak. Clone size is not always given. Where it is, it says once, few, many or a class for expanded clones.

>TRBV20-1|TRBD1|TRBJ2-7|NA
TGCAGTGCTAGTTCTGGACAGGAGAGCTCCTACGAGCAGTACTTC
CSASSGQESSYEQYF
>TRBV6-1|NA|TRBJ1-5|NA
TGTGCCAGCAGTGCCCGACTGAACTCCTTGAGCAATCAGCCCCAGCATTTT
CASSARLNSLSNQPQHF
>TRBV5-1|TRBD1|TRBJ2-2|NA
TGCGCCAGCAGCTTGGATGGACAGGGATTAGGGACCGGGGAGCTGTTTTTT
CASSLDGQGLGTGELFF
>TRBV4-2|NA|TRBJ1-1|NA
TGTGCCAGCAGCCAAGAGAGTCACTCGACGGTGAACACTGAAGCTTTCTTT
CASSQESHSTVNTEAFF
>TRBV7-3|NA|TRBJ1-6|NA
TGTGCCAGCAGCCCCACGTCCGGCTCACCCCTCCACTTT
CASSPTSGSPLHF
>TRBV9|NA|TRBJ2-5|NA
TGTGCCAGCAGCATCGGGGGCGAGACCCAGTACTTC
CASSIGGETQYF
>TRBV2|NA|TRBJ1-5|NA
TGTGCCAGCAGAGAGACAGAATCGCGCAATCAGCCCCAGCATTTT
CASRETESRNQPQHF
>TRBV4-1|NA|TRBJ2-7|NA
TGCGCCAGCAGTATTAATCCTCACATAACCTCCTACGAGCAGTACTTC
CASSINPHITSYEQYF
>TRBV6-1|NA|TRBJ2-5|few
TGTGCCAGCAGTGAAGCGGGCAGGGGCAGAGAGACCCAGTACTTC
CASSEAGRGRETQYF
>TRBV3-1/TRBV3-2|NA|TRBJ1-6|NA
TGTGCCAGCAGGTACTCCGATAATTCACCCCTCCACTTT
CASRYSDNSPLHF
>TRBV15|NA|TRBJ1-1|NA
TGTGCCACCAGCAGAGATCCAATGGGTAGGGGAACTGAAGCTTTCTTT
CATSRDPMGRGTEAFF
>TRBV5-1|TRBD1|TRBJ1-4|NA
TGCGCCAGCAGCGTGGGACAGGTCTTGTTTAATGAAAAACTGTTTTTT
CASSVGQVLFNEKLFF
>TRBV7-6|NA|TRBJ2-1|NA
TGTGCCAGCAGCTTAGCGCGGGACGGCGGATCCTACAATGAGCAGTTCTTC
CASSLARDGGSYNEQFF
>TRBV6-5|TRBD1|TRBJ1-1|NA
TGTGCCAGCAGGAGACAGGGTGTCATGAACACTGAAGCTTTCTTT
CASRRQGVMNTEAFF
>TRBV29-1|TRBD1|TRBJ2-1|NA
TGCAGCGTTGTGGGGACAGTCTACAATGAGCAGTTCTTC
CSVVGTVYNEQFF
>TRBV7-9|TRBD1|TRBJ1-5|NA
TGTGCCAGCAGCCCTCCGGGACAGGGAAATCAGCCCCAGCATTTT
CASSPPGQGNQPQHF
>TRBV19|NA|TRBJ2-7|few
TGTGCCAGTAATAGCAAAAACTCCTACGAGCAGTACTTC
CASNSKNSYEQYF
>TRBV2|NA|TRBJ2-1|NA
TGTGCCAGCACCATTGCGCAGAACAATGAGCAGTTCTTC
CASTIAQNNEQFF
>TRBV5-6|NA|TRBJ2-7|NA
TGTGCCAGCAGCCGGAGGGCGGGCCAGGGGCAGGGCGAGCAGTACTTC
CASSRRAGQGQGEQYF
>TRBV29-1|TRBD2|TRBJ2-7|NA
TGCAGCGTTCTGCGGGAGGGCCGATTATACGAGCAGTACTTC
CSVLREGRLYEQYF